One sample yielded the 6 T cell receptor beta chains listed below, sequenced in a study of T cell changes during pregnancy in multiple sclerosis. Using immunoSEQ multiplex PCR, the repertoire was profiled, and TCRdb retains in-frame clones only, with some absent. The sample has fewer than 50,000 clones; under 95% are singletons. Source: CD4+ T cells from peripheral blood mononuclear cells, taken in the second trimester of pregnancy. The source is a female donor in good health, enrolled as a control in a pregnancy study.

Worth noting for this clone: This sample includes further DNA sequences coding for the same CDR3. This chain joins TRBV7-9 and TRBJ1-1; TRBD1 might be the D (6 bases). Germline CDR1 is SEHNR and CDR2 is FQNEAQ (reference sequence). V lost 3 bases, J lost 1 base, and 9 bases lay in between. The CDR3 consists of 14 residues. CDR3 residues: CASSLGQSNTEAFF. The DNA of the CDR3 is TGTGCCAGCAGCTTGGGACAATCGAACACTGAAGCTTTCTTT. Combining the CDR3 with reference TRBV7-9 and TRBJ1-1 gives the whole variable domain DTGVSQNPRHKITKRGQNVTFRCDPISEHNRLYWYRQTLGQGPEFLTYFQNEAQLEKSRLLSDRFSAERPKGSFSTLEIQRTEQGDSAMYLCASSLGQSNTEAFFGQGTRLTVV.

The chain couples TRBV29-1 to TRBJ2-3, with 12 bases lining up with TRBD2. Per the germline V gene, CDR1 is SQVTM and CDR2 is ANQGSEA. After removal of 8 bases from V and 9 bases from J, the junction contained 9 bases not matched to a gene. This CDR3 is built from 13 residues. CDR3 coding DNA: TGCAGCACTGACGGACTAGCGGGGAACACGCAGTATTTT. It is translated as CSTDGLAGNTQYF.

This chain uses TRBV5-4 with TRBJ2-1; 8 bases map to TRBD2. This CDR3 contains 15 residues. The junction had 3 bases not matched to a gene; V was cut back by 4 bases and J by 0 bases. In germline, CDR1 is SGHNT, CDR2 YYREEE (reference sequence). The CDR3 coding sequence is TGTGCCAGCAGCACGAGCGGGGGCTCCTACAATGAGCAGTTCTTC. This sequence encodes CASSTSGGSYNEQFF. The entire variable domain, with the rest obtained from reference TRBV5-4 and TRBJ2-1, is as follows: ETGVTQSPTHLIKTRGQQVTLRCSSQSGHNTVSWYQQALGQGPQFIFQYYREEENGRGNFPPRFSGLQFPNYSSELNVNALELDDSALYLCASSTSGGSYNEQFFGPGTRLTVL.

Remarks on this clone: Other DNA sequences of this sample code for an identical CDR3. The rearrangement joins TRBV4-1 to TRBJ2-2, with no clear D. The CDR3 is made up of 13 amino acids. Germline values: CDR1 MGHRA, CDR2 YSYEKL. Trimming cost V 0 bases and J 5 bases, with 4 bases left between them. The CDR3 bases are TGCGCCAGCAGCCAAGAGAGAACCGGGGAGCTGTTTTTT. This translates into CASSQERTGELFF.

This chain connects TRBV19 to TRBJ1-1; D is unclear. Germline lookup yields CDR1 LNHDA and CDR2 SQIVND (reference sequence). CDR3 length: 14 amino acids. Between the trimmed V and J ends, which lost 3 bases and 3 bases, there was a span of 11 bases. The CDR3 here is CASSIRGRDTEAFF. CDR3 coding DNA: TGTGCCAGTAGTATCCGCGGGAGGGACACTGAAGCTTTCTTT. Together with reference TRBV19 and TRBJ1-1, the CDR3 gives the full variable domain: DGGITQSPKYLFRKEGQNVTLSCEQNLNHDAMYWYRQDPGQGLRLIYYSQIVNDFQKGDIAEGYSVSREKKESFPLTVTSAQKNPTAFYLCASSIRGRDTEAFFGQGTRLTVV.

CDR3 nucleotides: TGTGCCACACATAGCGGATTCGGGGAGCTGTTTTTT. Amino acids: CATHSGFGELFF. The V gene is TRBV6-5, the J gene TRBJ2-2, with a weak D call TRBD2 (6 bases). Trimming shortened V by 10 bases and J by 7 bases, and 13 bases separated the two germline ends. CDR1 is MNHEY and CDR2 is SVGAGI in the germline V gene. This CDR3 contains 12 residues.